The 32 T cell receptor beta chains below all came from one sample that was sequenced in a study of blood T cells in healthy people across ages. A J-beta primer mix and a sample-barcoded 5' primer were used in a second PCR of about 7 to 12 cycles. TCRdb called the 5' RACE reads again in MiXCR, with one record for every CDR3 protein. The sample contains 1.5 million or so distinct CDR3 sequences, roughly 43% of which appear only once. Material: blood. The origin of the receptors is a woman aged 18-29 years in good health.

The chain combines TRBV5-1 with TRBJ1-1; D might be TRBD1 (5 bases). The CDR3 extends over 15 amino acids. The germline V and J ends were trimmed by 4 bases and 8 bases, with 21 bases remaining between them. CDR1 and CDR2 (germline): SGHRS, YFSETQ. The CDR3 DNA sequence: TGCGCCAGCAGCACCCTGACAGCGTCCTATACCGAAGCTTTCTTT. Its translation: CASSTLTASYTEAFF.

Concerning this clonotype: The junction shows a germline mismatch at one end, possibly a read error. The chain has TRBV7-9 and TRBJ2-5; no clear D gene. The CDR3 is 13 residues long. Germline values: CDR1 SEHNR, CDR2 FQNEAQ (reference sequence). The CDR3 bases are TGTTCCAGCAGCTCCGTGGGCTCCAATGAGCAGTACTTC. Translation: CSSSSVGSNEQYF.

The chain has TRBV7-2 and TRBJ2-1; 7 nucleotides agree with TRBD1. Germline CDR1 and CDR2: SGHTA and FQGNSA. V dropped 4 bases and J dropped 7; count of bases not matched to a gene: 7. CDR3 length equals 14 residues. DNA for the CDR3: TGTGCCAGCAGCTCTCGACAGGGATGGAATGAGCAGTTCTTC. The encoded protein is CASSSRQGWNEQFF.

This clonotype was found many times. This sequence joins TRBV20-1 and TRBJ1-2, with TRBD1 identical over 9 bases. The CDR3 contains 14 residues. V dropped 4 bases and J dropped 5; count of bases not matched to a gene: 8. Germline values: CDR1 DFQATT, CDR2 SNEGSKA (reference sequence). The CDR3 region has the DNA TGCAGTGCTACCGGGACAGGGAAGTGGTATGGCTACACCTTC. As protein: CSATGTGKWYGYTF.

As to this clonotype: It may be a read error: a sequence one base away is much more abundant. The chain combines TRBV9 with TRBJ2-3; 10 bases fit TRBD2. Germline V gene lookup returns CDR1 SGDLS and CDR2 YYNGEE. The CDR3 totals 18 residues. The CDR3 bases are TGTGCCAGCAGCGTAGTTGGGCTAGCGGGAGTAGGCACAGTTACGCAGTATTTT. This encodes CASSVVGLAGVGTVTQYF.

The rearrangement joins TRBV13 to TRBJ2-7, with D tentatively TRBD1 or TRBD2 (5 bases each). Trimming took 3 bases from V and 4 from J, leaving 13 bases between them. CDR3 length: 14 residues. Germline CDR1 reads PRHDT; CDR2 reads FYEKMQ (reference sequence). CDR3 amino acids: CASSFRDGEYEQYF. CDR3 DNA: TGTGCCAGCAGCTTCAGGGACGGGGAATACGAGCAGTACTTC.

This clonotype was observed at least ten times. The chain couples TRBV4-3 to TRBJ2-3; D is undetermined. Between the trimmed V and J ends, which lost 3 bases and 5 bases, there was a span of 9 bases. Germline V gene data show CDR1 as LGHNA and CDR2 as YSLEER. The CDR3 consists of 13 residues. CDR3 in DNA: TGCGCCAGCAGCCAGGGGTTAAAAGATACGCAGTATTTT. It specifies CASSQGLKDTQYF.

The chain couples TRBV20-1 to TRBJ2-7; D gene unclear. This CDR3 comprises 12 residues. Germline CDR1 reads DFQATT; CDR2 reads SNEGSKA (reference sequence). The V and J ends lost 7 bases and 2 bases respectively, with 12 bases between them. CDR3 DNA sequence: TGCAGTGTCACGGTGGGAACCTACGAGCAGTACTTC. Translated: CSVTVGTYEQYF.

This clonotype was seen more than once but under ten times. The chain has TRBV6-2 or TRBV6-3 and TRBJ2-1, with D perhaps TRBD1 (6 bases). CDR3 length equals 12 residues. Trimming removed 5 bases from V and 9 bases from J, with 11 bases in between. CDR1 and CDR2 (germline): MNHEY, SVGEGT. Here the CDR3 reads CASSPIGGEQFF. CDR3 bases: TGTGCCAGCAGTCCGATAGGGGGTGAGCAGTTCTTC.

The genes are TRBV14 and TRBJ1-1; perhaps TRBD1 as D (5 bases). V lost 4 bases to trimming and J lost 6 bases, with 15 bases between them. The CDR3 sequence is 14 residues long. CDR1 and CDR2 from the germline V gene are SGHDN and FVKESK. CDR3 coding DNA: TGTGCCAGCAGCCCCGCCAGGTGGGGGGCTGAAGCTTTCTTT. Protein: CASSPARWGAEAFF. The full variable domain, in which reference TRBV14 and TRBJ1-1 provide the parts outside the CDR3, is EAGVTQFPSHSVIEKGQTVTLRCDPISGHDNLYWYRRVMGKEIKFLLHFVKESKQDESGMPNNRFLAERTGGTYSTLKVQPAELEDSGVYFCASSPARWGAEAFFGQGTRLTVV.

The V gene is TRBV4-1, the J gene TRBJ1-1; D gene unclear. There are 12 residues in the CDR3. V was cut by 1 base and J by 5 bases, with 5 bases left in between. The germline gives CDR1 MGHRA, CDR2 YSYEKL. The CDR3 coding sequence is TGCGCCAGCAGCCAAGCACTGACTGAAGCTTTCTTT. It translates to CASSQALTEAFF.

About this clonotype: One junction end does not reproduce the germline sequence, and a read error may be involved. The chain couples TRBV4-3 to TRBJ1-1; maybe TRBD1 (5 bases). The CDR3 length is 16 residues. Germline V lookup: CDR1 LGHNA, CDR2 YSLEER. Here the CDR3 DNA reads TGCGCCAACAGCCAAGGGGTAGGGTTGATGAACACTGAAGCTTTCTTT. It is translated as CANSQGVGLMNTEAFF.

The chain recombines TRBV6-2 or TRBV6-3 with TRBJ2-1; 7 positions match TRBD2. The CDR3 runs to 15 residues. Germline V gene sequence: CDR1 MNHEY, CDR2 SVGEGT. Losses at the gene ends were 8 bases for V and 7 bases for J; bases not matched to a gene: 14. CDR3 sequence reads: CASGGRGGPLNEQFF. CDR3 DNA: TGTGCCAGCGGGGGTCGGGGAGGGCCACTGAATGAGCAGTTCTTC.

This clonotype was picked up a small number of times. This rearrangement joins TRBV6-5 to TRBJ1-2; D is unresolved. The CDR3 consists of 14 residues. Per the germline V gene, CDR1 is MNHEY and CDR2 is SVGAGI. Deletions cut 2 bases from V and 4 bases from J, with 11 bases between. The CDR3 region has the DNA TGTGCCAGCAGTTACGCCCCCCGGGTCTATGGCTACACCTTC. Encoded protein: CASSYAPRVYGYTF.

The rearrangement uses TRBV10-3 and TRBJ1-1; D perhaps matches TRBD1 (5 bases). Trimming cost V 3 bases and J 1 base, with 9 bases left between them. This CDR3 has 14 amino acids. CDR1 ENHRY and CDR2 SYGVKD come from the germline V gene. DNA of the CDR3: TGTGCCATCAGTGAAGGGGTTGCGAACACTGAAGCTTTCTTT. This encodes CAISEGVANTEAFF.

This clonotype has at least ten counts. The chain is built from TRBV7-9 and TRBJ1-5; 11 positions match TRBD1. Germline-derived CDR1 and CDR2 are SEHNR and FQNEAQ (reference sequence). This CDR3 is 14 amino acids long. V lost 5 bases and J lost 6; bases outside the gene matches: 3. CDR3 protein: CASSPGTGGQPQHF. The CDR3 DNA reads TGTGCCAGCAGCCCCGGGACAGGGGGTCAGCCCCAGCATTTT.

In its sample, this clonotype was seen a few times. V usage is TRBV18 and J usage is TRBJ2-1, with 13 positions matching TRBD2. Germline trimming cut 3 bases from V and 7 bases from J; bases unmatched to any gene: 3. Germline assignment: CDR1 KGHSH and CDR2 LQKENI. The CDR3 consists of 15 residues. The CDR3 DNA reads TGTGCCAGCTCACCGGGACTAGCGGGGAGGAATGAGCAGTTCTTC. Its translation is CASSPGLAGRNEQFF.

The J gene is TRBJ2-1, the V gene TRBV11-2; 12 positions agree with TRBD2. CDR3 length equals 18 residues. Germline lookup yields CDR1 SGHAT and CDR2 FQNNGV. V shed 2 bases, J shed 0 bases, and the junction held 5 bases outside the gene matches. The CDR3 coding sequence is TGTGCCAGCAGCTTACGGCTAGCGGGGGGGCTCTCCTACAATGAGCAGTTCTTC. Amino acids: CASSLRLAGGLSYNEQFF.

This rearrangement joins TRBV27 to TRBJ2-1; 7 bases map to TRBD2. There are 16 residues in the CDR3. CDR1 is MNHEY, CDR2 SMNVEV, per germline (reference sequence). Trimming cost V 5 bases and J 5 bases; bases outside gene matches: 12. In nucleotides, the CDR3 is TGTGCCAGCAGTCCCGGGGTGAGCGGGACCCACAATGAGCAGTTCTTC. Amino acids: CASSPGVSGTHNEQFF.

This chain links TRBV9 with TRBJ2-1; a weak D match, TRBD2 (6 bases). Germline V lookup: CDR1 SGDLS, CDR2 YYNGEE. The CDR3 covers 14 residues. The V gene lost 0 bases and the J gene lost 15 bases, with 19 bases spanning the gap. The CDR3 nucleotides are TGTGCCAGCAGCGTAGGTAGCGGAGGCAGGCGTCTGTTCTTC. Translation gives CASSVGSGGRRLFF.

The V gene is TRBV24-1, the J gene TRBJ1-5; D unclear. The V gene lost 3 bases and the J gene lost 0 bases, with 5 bases spanning the gap. In germline, CDR1 is KGHDR, CDR2 SFDVKD. CDR3 length equals 14 residues. CDR3 coding DNA: TGTGCCACCAGTGATGGGGTTAGCAATCAGCCCCAGCATTTT. Its protein product is CATSDGVSNQPQHF.

Comments on this clonotype: This could be a read error, since a much larger clone is one nucleotide away. The chain employs TRBV12-3 or TRBV12-4 and TRBJ2-1; D may be TRBD2 (6 bases). The assigned J gene may be wrong: the sequence end matches TRBJ2-7 better. The CDR3 is 15 residues long. The CDR3 DNA sequence: TGTGCCAGCAGTCCGCCGGGGACTTCCTACAATGAGCAGTACTTC. Translated: CASSPPGTSYNEQYF.

The chain carries TRBV20-1 and TRBJ1-2; TRBD1 matches at 9 bases. CDR1 is DFQATT, CDR2 SNEGSKA, per germline (reference sequence). V shed 6 bases and J 5 bases; nucleotides not matched to a gene: 10. CDR3 size: 14 residues. This chain's CDR3 is CSAKTGGEEYGYTF. CDR3 nucleotides: TGCAGTGCCAAGACAGGGGGGGAAGAGTATGGCTACACCTTC.

The V and J genes are TRBV6-5 and TRBJ1-5, with a possible D match to TRBD1 (6 bases). V was trimmed by 6 bases and J by 5 bases, leaving 14 bases between them. The CDR3 contains 14 residues. The germline V gene has CDR1 MNHEY and CDR2 SVGAGI. As DNA, the CDR3 is TGTGCCAGCAGCGCAACAGGGCGTCATCAGCCCCAGCATTTT. Its translation is CASSATGRHQPQHF.

The V call is TRBV27, the J call TRBJ1-4; 7 nucleotides align to TRBD1. Per the germline V gene, CDR1 is MNHEY and CDR2 is SMNVEV (reference sequence). The CDR3 is 17 residues long. With V trimmed by 0 bases and J by 8 bases, 12 bases remained unmatched. CDR3 protein: CASSLSLGRGRGEKLFF. The DNA for the CDR3 is TGTGCCAGCAGTTTATCGCTCGGGAGGGGGCGTGGAGAAAAACTGTTTTTT.

The rearrangement links TRBV25-1 to TRBJ2-5, with 8 bases lining up with TRBD1. The CDR3 has 14 amino acids. J gave up 11 bases and V 3 bases, and 11 bases lay outside the gene matches. CDR1 MGHDK and CDR2 SYGVNS come from the germline V gene. CDR3: CASSDPGQGGVQYF. The CDR3 DNA is TGTGCCAGCAGTGACCCCGGACAGGGTGGCGTGCAGTACTTC. Based on the CDR3 plus reference TRBV25-1 and TRBJ2-5, the full variable domain is EADIYQTPRYLVIGTGKKITLECSQTMGHDKMYWYQQDPGMELHLIHYSYGVNSTEKGDLSSESTVSRIRTEHFPLTLESARPSHTSQYLCASSDPGQGGVQYFGPGTRLLVL.

This chain uses TRBV7-2 with TRBJ2-7, with D possibly called TRBD1 or TRBD2 (5 bases each). Germline CDR1 reads SGHTA; CDR2 reads FQGNSA. V lost 4 bases, J lost 3 bases, and 10 bases lay in between. This CDR3 has 13 residues. CDR3 sequence reads: CASSWGLNYEQYF. CDR3 DNA: TGTGCCAGCAGCTGGGGGTTAAACTACGAGCAGTACTTC.

V gene TRBV6-2 or TRBV6-3 combines with J gene TRBJ1-2, with 8 bases identical to TRBD1. The CDR3 extends over 17 amino acids. With 7 bases clipped from V and 0 bases from J, the junction kept 13 bases outside the gene matches. The germline CDR1 and CDR2 sequences are MNHEY and SVGEGT. The CDR3 here is CASTGGDRGPPNYGYTF. CDR3 sequence (DNA): TGTGCCAGCACCGGGGGAGACAGGGGCCCTCCTAACTATGGCTACACCTTC.

This clonotype was seen more than once but under ten times. The rearrangement links TRBV13 to TRBJ2-3; no clear D gene. Germline lookup yields CDR1 PRHDT and CDR2 FYEKMQ (reference sequence). The CDR3 extends over 15 amino acids. The V end was cut by 5 bases, the J end by 2 bases, with 14 bases between. The CDR3 loop is CASSLRARTTDTQYF. CDR3 DNA sequence: TGTGCCAGCAGCCTACGAGCGCGAACCACAGATACGCAGTATTTT.

This clonotype was observed many times. The V gene is TRBV21-1, the J gene TRBJ1-5; the table names TRBD1, a call not compared with the DNA. TRBV21-1 is shown as a pseudogene. The CDR3 is made up of 18 amino acids. The CDR3 region is CASSNRAGIYYSNQPQHF. The CDR3 nucleotides read TGTGCCAGCAGCAATCGTGCAGGGATTTATTATAGCAATCAGCCCCAGCATTTT.

V is TRBV7-6 and J is TRBJ2-1, with D uncertain. From germline, CDR1 is SGHVS and CDR2 FNYEAQ. Between the trimmed V and J ends, which lost 5 bases and 9 bases, there was a span of 8 bases. CDR3 length: 11 residues. The CDR3 spells CASSESTEQFF. The CDR3 DNA sequence: TGTGCCAGCAGCGAAAGTACTGAGCAGTTCTTC.

This clonotype came up many times. This chain joins TRBV29-1 and TRBJ2-3, with a weak D call TRBD1 (5 bases). The CDR3 length is 13 residues. Germline assignment: CDR1 SQVTM and CDR2 ANQGSEA. Trimming left V 8 bases short and J 0 bases short, with 12 bases between. CDR3 nucleotide sequence: TGCAGCCATACAACAGGAAGCACAGATACGCAGTATTTT. It yields the protein CSHTTGSTDTQYF.